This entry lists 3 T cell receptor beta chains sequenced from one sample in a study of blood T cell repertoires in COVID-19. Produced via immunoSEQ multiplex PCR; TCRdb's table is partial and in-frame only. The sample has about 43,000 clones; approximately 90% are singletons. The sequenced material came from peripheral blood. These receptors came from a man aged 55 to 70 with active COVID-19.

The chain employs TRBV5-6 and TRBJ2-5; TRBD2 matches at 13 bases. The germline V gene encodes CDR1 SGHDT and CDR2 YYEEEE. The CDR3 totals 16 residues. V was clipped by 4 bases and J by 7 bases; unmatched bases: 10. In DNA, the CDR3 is TGTGCCAGCAGCACCACTAGCGGGAGGGGGTCCGGGACCCAGTACTTC. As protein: CASSTTSGRGSGTQYF.

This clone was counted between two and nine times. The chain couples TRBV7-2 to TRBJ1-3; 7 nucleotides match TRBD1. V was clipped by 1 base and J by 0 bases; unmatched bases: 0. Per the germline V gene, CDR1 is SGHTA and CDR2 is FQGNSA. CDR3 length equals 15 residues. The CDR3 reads CASSLGQGSGNTIYF. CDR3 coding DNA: TGTGCCAGCAGCTTAGGACAGGGCTCTGGAAACACCATATATTTT.

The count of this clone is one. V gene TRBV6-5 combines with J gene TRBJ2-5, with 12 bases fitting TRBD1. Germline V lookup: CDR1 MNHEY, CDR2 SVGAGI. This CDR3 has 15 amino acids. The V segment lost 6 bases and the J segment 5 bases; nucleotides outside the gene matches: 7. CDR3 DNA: TGTGCCAGCAGGGGGACAGGGGGCATTGCGGAGACCCAGTACTTC. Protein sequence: CASRGTGGIAETQYF.